The clone carrying this T cell receptor beta chain appeared once. Its antigen remains unidentified. This entry belongs to a study of immune evolution from preneoplasia to lung adenocarcinoma. Overall study results and limits: Top clone share appeared to fall from AAH through AIS, MIA, adenocarcinoma.

The V and J ends lost 4 bases and 4 bases respectively, with 14 bases between them. The CDR3 consists of 14 residues. Germline CDR1 is MNHEY and CDR2 is SMNVEV (reference sequence). TCRdb's table, derived via immunoSEQ multiplex PCR, lists solely in-frame clones and lacks some. The table includes roughly 5,000 clones, about 90% detected once. The chain recombines TRBV27 with TRBJ2-7; tentatively, D is TRBD1 (5 bases). This TCR was recovered from a person between 70 and 80 years old with lung adenocarcinoma. Input material: FFPE atypical adenomatous hyperplasia tissue from the lung. Stated subset: atypical adenomatous hyperplasia (AAH), lung preneoplasia. In DNA, the CDR3 is TGTGCCAGCAGTTATGGAGACAGTGAATACGAGCAGTACTTC. This gives the protein CASSYGDSEYEQYF.